This TCR beta chain was identified during a study of T cell responses to AZD1222 COVID-19 vaccine (dated by TCRdb to the early 2020s). With respect to the entire study: Because spike-specific TCR depth and breadth did not differ between the two schedules, AZD1222 recipients who got a second dose at roughly 4 weeks were pooled with those who got a second dose at roughly 12 weeks. Enrollment into the trials was organized by age into subgroups of 18-55, 56-69 and 70-plus years, and those subgroups contained roughly 140, 27 and 60 TCR-sequenced participants, respectively. A total of approximately 250 trial participants underwent TCR sequencing, of whom under 220 had received two doses of AZD1222 and roughly 26 had received two doses of the MenACWY control vaccine.

Note on this clone: Its antigen remains unidentified. No base quality information exists; no much larger clone differs at one position.

The CDR3 sequence holds 14 residues, the cysteine and phenylalanine included. Of the read, only the CDR3 DNA is kept; its 42 bases are in frame from base 1. Clipping removes 5 bases from V and 6 bases from J, with 6 as the unmatched junction base count. Sequences MDHEN (CDR1) and SYDVKM (CDR2) are obtained from the germline V gene. The meaning of the sample's time point label: baseline before first vaccination. The vaccinee samples were drawn from two UK trials, COV001 and COV002, one of which was a single-blind randomized controlled phase 2/3 trial testing AZD1222 (ChAdOx1 nCoV-19) in healthy adults. Trial participant PBMC samples were collected at day 0 and day 28 after the second dose for TCRbeta chain sequencing. The CDR3 regions of human TCRbeta chains were analyzed by immunosequencing. Regarding the original processing steps: TCRs in the repertoires were matched against a reference library of SARS-CoV-2-specific TCRs that had been generated with the MIRA antigen-specificity platform. Breadth was defined as the fraction of unique TCRs that were SARS-CoV-2-associated. Depth was defined as the fraction of total T cells that were SARS-CoV-2-associated. Using the MIRA data, each spike-specific TCR was mapped to the spike region that the TCR reacts to and placed in a CD4 or CD8 class. Log10-transformed breadth and depth values were compared by one-way ANOVA with Sidak's multiple comparisons tests. Entries here come from immuneACCESS through TCRdb and include only in-frame sequences with V and J called. Some clones fail to appear in such tables; in the studies checked, an unresolved V gene covers under half of the shortfall, and the cause of the remainder is unknown. The V and J calls and clone size were taken over from that table, and D and trimming were inferred from the DNA. The sample data list tens of thousands of clones, and roughly 94% of these were observed just once. Of the sample, about 5% is held by the ten largest clones.

Beyond this particular receptor, the publication reports: Conclusions about previously exposed vaccinees are limited because only five to seven AZD1222 recipients were SARS-CoV-2 seropositive at baseline. Nearly half of unique spike-specific TCRs reportedly recognized epitopes outside regions mutated in the B.1.351 and B.1.1.7 variants. In the small 56-69-year group, the increase in depth fell short of significance, most likely because of low power. After two AZD1222 doses, spike-specific TCR breadth and depth were significantly higher than at day 0 and than in MenACWY recipients. No day 14 peak-response samples were available, so repertoires were characterized only after the peak T cell response. Participants were mostly white British, with more females than males. The authors suggested clonal diversity may have been underestimated. Vaccine-associated CD4 TCRs spanned the whole spike protein, with dominant responses in regions 160-218 and 743-854.

The TCR sequence derives from an adult in good health. The chain uses TRBV28 and TRBJ1-5, and 8 junctional nucleotides match TRBD1. The sample consisted of peripheral blood, taken on day 0 of AZD1222 vaccination. The nucleotide sequence reads as follows: TGTGCCAGCAGTCCAGGGGGCTTCAGTCAGCCCCAGCATTTT. This encodes CASSPGGFSQPQHF.